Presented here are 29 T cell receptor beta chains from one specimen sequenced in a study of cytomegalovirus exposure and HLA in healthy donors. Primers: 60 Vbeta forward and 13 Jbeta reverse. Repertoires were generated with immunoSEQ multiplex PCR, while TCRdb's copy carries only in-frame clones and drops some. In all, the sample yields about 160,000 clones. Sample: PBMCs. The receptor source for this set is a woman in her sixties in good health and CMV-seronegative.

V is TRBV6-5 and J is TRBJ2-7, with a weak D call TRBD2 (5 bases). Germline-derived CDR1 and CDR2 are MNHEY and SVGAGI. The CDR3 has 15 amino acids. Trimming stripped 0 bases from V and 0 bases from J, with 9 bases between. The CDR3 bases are TGTGCCAGCAGTTACTCGGAGGAGAGCTCCTACGAGCAGTACTTC. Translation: CASSYSEESSYEQYF.

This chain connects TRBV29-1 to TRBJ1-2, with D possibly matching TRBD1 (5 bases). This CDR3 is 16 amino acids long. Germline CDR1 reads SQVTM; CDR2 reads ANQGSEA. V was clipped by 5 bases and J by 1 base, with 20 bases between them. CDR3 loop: CSVPRDGTTLNYGYTF. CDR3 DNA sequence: TGCAGCGTTCCGCGGGACGGAACGACCCTTAACTATGGCTACACCTTC.

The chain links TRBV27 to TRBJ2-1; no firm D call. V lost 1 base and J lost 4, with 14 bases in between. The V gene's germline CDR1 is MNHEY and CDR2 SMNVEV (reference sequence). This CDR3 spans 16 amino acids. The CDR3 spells CASSLYGPGVYNEQFF. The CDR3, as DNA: TGTGCCAGCAGTTTATACGGCCCTGGAGTGTACAATGAGCAGTTCTTC.

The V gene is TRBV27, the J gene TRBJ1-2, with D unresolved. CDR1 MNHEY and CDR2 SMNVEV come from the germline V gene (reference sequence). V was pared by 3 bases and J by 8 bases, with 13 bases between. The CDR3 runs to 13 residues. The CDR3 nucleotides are TGTGCCAGCAGTTTCTCCGGGTTGTACGGCTACACCTTC. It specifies CASSFSGLYGYTF.

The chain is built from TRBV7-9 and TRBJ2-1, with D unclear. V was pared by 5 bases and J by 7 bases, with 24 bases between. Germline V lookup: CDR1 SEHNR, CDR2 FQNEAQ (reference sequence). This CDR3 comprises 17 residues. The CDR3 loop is CASSTIPPGFKENEQFF. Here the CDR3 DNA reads TGTGCCAGCAGCACCATACCCCCGGGTTTTAAGGAGAATGAGCAGTTCTTC.

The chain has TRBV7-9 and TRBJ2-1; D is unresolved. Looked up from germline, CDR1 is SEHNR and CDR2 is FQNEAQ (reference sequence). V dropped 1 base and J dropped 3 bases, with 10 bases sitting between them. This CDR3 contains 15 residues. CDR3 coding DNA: TGTGCCAGCAGCTTAGTTGCCAGGTACTACAATGAGCAGTTCTTC. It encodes CASSLVARYYNEQFF.

The CDR3 sequence: CACLLGGRAYTDTQYF. The CDR3 coding sequence is TGTGCCTGCTTACTAGGGGGAAGGGCCTACACAGATACGCAGTATTTT. This sequence joins TRBV30 and TRBJ2-3; D is perhaps TRBD1 (6 bases). Germline assignment: CDR1 GTSNPN and CDR2 SVGIG (reference sequence). The CDR3 runs 16 residues. V lost 6 bases and J 2 bases, leaving 21 bases between the germline ends. The whole variable domain, filled in from reference TRBV30 and TRBJ2-3, reads SQTIHQWPATLVQPVGSPLSLECTVEGTSNPNLYWYRQAAGRGLQLLFYSVGIGQISSEVPQNLSASRPQDRQFILSSKKLLLSDSGFYLCACLLGGRAYTDTQYFGPGTRLTVL.

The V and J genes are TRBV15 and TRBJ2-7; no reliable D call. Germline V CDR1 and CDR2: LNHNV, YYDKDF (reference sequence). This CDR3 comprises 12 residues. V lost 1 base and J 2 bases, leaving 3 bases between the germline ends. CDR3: CATSRGPYEQYF. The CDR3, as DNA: TGTGCCACCAGCAGAGGGCCCTACGAGCAGTACTTC.

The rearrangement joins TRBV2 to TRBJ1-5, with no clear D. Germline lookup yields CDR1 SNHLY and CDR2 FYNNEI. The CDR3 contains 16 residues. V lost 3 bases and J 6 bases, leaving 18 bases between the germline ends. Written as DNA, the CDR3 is TGTGCCAGCAGTGATCTGGGCCTTGCCCAATTTCAGCCCCAGCATTTT. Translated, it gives CASSDLGLAQFQPQHF.

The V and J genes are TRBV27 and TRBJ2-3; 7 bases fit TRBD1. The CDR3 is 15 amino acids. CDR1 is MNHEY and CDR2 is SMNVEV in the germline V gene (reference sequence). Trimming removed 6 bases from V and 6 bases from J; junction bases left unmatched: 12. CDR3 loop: CASRKYRGQLDTQYF. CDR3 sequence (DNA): TGTGCCAGCAGGAAGTACAGGGGCCAGTTGGATACGCAGTATTTT.

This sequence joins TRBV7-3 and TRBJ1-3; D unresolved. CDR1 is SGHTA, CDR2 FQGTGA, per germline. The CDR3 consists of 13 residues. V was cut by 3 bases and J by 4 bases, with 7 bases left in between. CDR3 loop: CASSLRSGNTIYF. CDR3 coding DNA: TGTGCCAGCAGCTTGAGAAGCGGAAACACCATATATTTT.

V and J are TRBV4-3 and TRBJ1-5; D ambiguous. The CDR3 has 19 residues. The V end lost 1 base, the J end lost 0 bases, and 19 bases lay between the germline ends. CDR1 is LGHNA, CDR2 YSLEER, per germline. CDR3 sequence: CASSQAGWKKPYSNQPQHF. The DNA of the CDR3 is TGCGCCAGCAGCCAAGCGGGATGGAAGAAACCCTATAGCAATCAGCCCCAGCATTTT.

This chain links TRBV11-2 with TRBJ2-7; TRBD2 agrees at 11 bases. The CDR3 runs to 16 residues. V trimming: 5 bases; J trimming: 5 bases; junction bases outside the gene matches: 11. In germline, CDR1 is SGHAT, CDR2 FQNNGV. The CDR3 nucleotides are TGTGCCAGCAGCGGAGAGCCGGGACTAGCGGTTCACGAGCAGTACTTC. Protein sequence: CASSGEPGLAVHEQYF. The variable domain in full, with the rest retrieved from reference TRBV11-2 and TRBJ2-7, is EAGVAQSPRYKIIEKRQSVAFWCNPISGHATLYWYQQILGQGPKLLIQFQNNGVVDDSQLPKDRFSAERLKGVDSTLKIQPAKLEDSAVYLCASSGEPGLAVHEQYFGPGTRLTVT.

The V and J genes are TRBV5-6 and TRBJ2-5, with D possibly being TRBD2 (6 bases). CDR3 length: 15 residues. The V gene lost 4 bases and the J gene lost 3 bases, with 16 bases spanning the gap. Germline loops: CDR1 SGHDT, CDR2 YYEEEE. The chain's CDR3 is CASSPFGAGKETQYF. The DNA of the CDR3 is TGTGCCAGCAGCCCGTTTGGGGCGGGGAAAGAGACCCAGTACTTC.

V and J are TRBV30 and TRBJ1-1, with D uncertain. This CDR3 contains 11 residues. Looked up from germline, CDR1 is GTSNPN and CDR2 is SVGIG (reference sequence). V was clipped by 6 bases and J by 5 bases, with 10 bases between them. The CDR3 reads CACAARTEAFF. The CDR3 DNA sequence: TGTGCCTGCGCCGCGAGGACTGAAGCTTTCTTT.

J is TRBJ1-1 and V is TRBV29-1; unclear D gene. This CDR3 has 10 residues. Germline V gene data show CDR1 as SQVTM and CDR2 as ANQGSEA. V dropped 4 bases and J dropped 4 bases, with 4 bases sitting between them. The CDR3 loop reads CSVGGTEAFF. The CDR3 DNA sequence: TGCAGCGTTGGAGGCACTGAAGCTTTCTTT.

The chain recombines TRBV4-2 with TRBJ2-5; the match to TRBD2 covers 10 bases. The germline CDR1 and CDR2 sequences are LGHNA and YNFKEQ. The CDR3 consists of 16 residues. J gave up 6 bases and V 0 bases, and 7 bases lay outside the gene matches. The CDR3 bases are TGTGCCAGCAGCCAAGATGGGGGAGCGGGGGGGCAGACCCAGTACTTC. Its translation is CASSQDGGAGGQTQYF.

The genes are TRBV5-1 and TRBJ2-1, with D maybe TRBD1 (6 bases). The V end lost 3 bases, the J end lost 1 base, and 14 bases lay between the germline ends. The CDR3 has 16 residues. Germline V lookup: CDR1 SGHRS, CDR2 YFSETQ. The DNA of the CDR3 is TGCGCCAGCAGCTCACTACAGGGTGGATCCTACAATGAGCAGTTCTTC. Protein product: CASSSLQGGSYNEQFF.

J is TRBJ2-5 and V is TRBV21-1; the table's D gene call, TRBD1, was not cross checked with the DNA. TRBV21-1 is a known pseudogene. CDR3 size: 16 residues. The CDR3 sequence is CASSKRQGAGRETQYF. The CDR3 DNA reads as TGTGCCAGCAGCAAGAGACAGGGGGCAGGACGGGAGACCCAGTACTTC.

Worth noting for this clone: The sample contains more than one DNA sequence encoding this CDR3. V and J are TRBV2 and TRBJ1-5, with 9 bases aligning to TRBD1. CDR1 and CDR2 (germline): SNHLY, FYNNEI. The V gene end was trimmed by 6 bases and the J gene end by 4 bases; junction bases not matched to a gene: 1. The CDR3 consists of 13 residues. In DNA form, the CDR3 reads TGTGCCAGCAGGGGACAGGGTAATCAGCCCCAGCATTTT. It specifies CASRGQGNQPQHF.

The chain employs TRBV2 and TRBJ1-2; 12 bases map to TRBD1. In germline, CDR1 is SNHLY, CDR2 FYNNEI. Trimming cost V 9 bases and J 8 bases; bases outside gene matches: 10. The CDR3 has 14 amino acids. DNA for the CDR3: TGTGCCAGGCCCCGGGGACAGGGGGCGCGGGGCTACACCTTC. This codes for CARPRGQGARGYTF.

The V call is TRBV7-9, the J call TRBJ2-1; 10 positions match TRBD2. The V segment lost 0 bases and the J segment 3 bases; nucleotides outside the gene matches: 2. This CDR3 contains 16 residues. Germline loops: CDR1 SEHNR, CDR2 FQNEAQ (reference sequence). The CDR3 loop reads CASSLASGGGYNEQFF. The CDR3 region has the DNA TGTGCCAGCAGCTTAGCGAGCGGGGGGGGCTACAATGAGCAGTTCTTC.

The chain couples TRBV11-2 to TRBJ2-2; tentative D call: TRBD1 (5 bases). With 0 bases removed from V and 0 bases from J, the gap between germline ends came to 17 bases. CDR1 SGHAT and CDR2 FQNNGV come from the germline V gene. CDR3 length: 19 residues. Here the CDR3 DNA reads TGTGCCAGCAGCTTAGATCGGTCAGGGATGGGGTCGAACACCGGGGAGCTGTTTTTT. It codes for CASSLDRSGMGSNTGELFF.

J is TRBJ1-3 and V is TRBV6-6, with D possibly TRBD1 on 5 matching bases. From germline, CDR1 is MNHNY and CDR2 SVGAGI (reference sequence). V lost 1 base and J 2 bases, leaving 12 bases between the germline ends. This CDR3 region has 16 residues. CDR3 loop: CASSYLFRTTGNTIYF. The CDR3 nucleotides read TGTGCCAGCAGTTACTTGTTTCGGACAACTGGAAACACCATATATTTT.

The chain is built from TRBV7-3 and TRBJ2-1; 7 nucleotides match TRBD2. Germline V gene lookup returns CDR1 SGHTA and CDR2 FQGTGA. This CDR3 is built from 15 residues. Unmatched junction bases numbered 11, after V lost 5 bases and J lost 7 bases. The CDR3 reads CASSLGRETGNEQFF. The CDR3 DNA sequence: TGTGCCAGCAGCCTCGGGCGGGAGACCGGTAATGAGCAGTTCTTC.

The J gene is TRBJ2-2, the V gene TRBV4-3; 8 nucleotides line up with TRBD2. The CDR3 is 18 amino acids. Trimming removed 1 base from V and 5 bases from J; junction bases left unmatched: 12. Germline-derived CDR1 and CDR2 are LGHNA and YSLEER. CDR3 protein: CASSQVYGGAGKTGELFF. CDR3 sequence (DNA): TGCGCCAGCAGCCAAGTTTACGGGGGGGCCGGAAAGACCGGGGAGCTGTTTTTT.

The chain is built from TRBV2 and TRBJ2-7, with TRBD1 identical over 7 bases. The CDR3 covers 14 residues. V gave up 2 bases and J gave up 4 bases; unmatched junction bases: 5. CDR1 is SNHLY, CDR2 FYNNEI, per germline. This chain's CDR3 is CASSEQTGLYEQYF. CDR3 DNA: TGTGCCAGCAGTGAACAGACAGGGTTGTACGAGCAGTACTTC.

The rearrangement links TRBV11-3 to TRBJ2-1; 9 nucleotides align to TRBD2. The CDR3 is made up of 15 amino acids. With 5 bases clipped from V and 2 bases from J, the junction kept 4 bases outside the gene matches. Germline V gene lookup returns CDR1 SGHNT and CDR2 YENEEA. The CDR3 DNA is TGTGCCAGCAGCCAGACTAGCGGCCCCTACAATGAGCAGTTCTTC. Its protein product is CASSQTSGPYNEQFF.

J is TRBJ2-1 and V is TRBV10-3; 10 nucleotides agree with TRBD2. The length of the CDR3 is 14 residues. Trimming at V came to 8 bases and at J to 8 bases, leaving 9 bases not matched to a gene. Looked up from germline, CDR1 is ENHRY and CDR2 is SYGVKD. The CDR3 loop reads CAISSSGSDDEQFF. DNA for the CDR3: TGTGCCATCTCGTCTAGCGGGAGTGACGATGAGCAGTTCTTC.